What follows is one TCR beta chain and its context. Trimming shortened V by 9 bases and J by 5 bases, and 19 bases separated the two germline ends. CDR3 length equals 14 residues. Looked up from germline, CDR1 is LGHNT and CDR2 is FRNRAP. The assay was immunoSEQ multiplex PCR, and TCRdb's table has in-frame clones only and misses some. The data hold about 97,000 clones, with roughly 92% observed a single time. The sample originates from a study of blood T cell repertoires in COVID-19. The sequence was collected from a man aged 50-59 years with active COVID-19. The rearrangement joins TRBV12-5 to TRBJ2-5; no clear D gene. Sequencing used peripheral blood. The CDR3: CASGVGSNGETQYF. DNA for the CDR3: TGTGCTAGCGGTGTTGGGTCTAACGGGGAGACCCAGTACTTC.